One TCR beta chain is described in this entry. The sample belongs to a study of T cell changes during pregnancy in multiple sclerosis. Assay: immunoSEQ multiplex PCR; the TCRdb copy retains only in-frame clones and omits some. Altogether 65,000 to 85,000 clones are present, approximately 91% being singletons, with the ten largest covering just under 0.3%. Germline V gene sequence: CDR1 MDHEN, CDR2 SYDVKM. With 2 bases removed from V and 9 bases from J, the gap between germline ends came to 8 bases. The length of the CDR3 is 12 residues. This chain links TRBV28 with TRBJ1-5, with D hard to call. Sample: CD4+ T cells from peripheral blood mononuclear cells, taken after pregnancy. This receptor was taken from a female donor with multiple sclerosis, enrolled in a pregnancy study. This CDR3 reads CASSLPRGPQHF. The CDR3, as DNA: TGTGCCAGCAGTTTACCCCGAGGGCCCCAGCATTTT.